The subject of this entry is one T cell receptor (beta chain). The antigen is not known. Amplifying from RNA transcripts, the study obtained TCR beta CDR3 regions. An opening RT-PCR round employed HTBI primers and preceded a second-round multiplex PCR. TCRdb redid the calling of the multiplex PCR reads with MiXCR, one entry per CDR3 protein. The sample holds about 620,000 distinct CDR3 sequences; approximately 21% are singletons and the top ten take roughly 6.9%. The record originates from a study of Graves' ophthalmopathy and Graves' hyperthyroidism. Germline loops: CDR1 DFQATT, CDR2 SNEGSKA (reference sequence). The CDR3 is made up of 11 amino acids. The ends lost 8 bases at V and 9 bases at J; junction bases unmatched: 10. Newly diagnosed, the hyperthyroidism patients had under 2 months' duration and were aged 18 to 65. If patients had other autoimmune diseases, uncontrolled infections, pregnancy or lactation, they were excluded. PBMCs originated in about 10 ml of fresh peripheral blood.

The study, taken as a whole, reports: Built on 13 signatures, a model told ophthalmopathy apart from stable hyperthyroidism with approximately 85% sensitivity and 70% to 82% specificity.

Sequenced input: peripheral blood. The chain carries TRBV20-1 and TRBJ2-7; 7 nucleotides agree with TRBD2. This receptor was taken from a woman aged 18-29 years with stable Graves' hyperthyroidism. Some clones in this sample may be carry-over from other donors' samples. CDR3 in amino acids: CSIAIASGQYF. Written as DNA, the CDR3 is TGCAGTATTGCAATTGCTAGCGGGCAGTACTTC.